Listed here are 30 T cell receptor beta chains from one sample, sequenced in a study of Graves' ophthalmopathy and Graves' hyperthyroidism. For repertoire sequencing, the TCR beta CDR3 regions were amplified from RNA transcripts. HTBI-primed RT-PCR formed the first round, and a multiplex PCR formed the second. Each CDR3 protein is one row after TCRdb ran MiXCR on the multiplex PCR reads. The sample yields 200,000 to 300,000 distinct CDR3 sequences, 40% to 50% seen once. Sequences were obtained from peripheral blood. The receptors were gathered from an adult man with Graves' ophthalmopathy.

The J gene is TRBJ2-3, the V gene TRBV29-1; 16 nucleotides line up with TRBD2. Germline V gene sequence: CDR1 SQVTM, CDR2 ANQGSEA. This CDR3 spans 15 amino acids. The junction had 4 bases not matched to a gene; V was cut back by 6 bases and J by 4 bases. CDR3 DNA: TGCAGCGTCCAGGGACTAGCGGGGGGGCCAGATACGCAGTATTTT. As protein: CSVQGLAGGPDTQYF.

With regard to this clonotype: It may be a read error: a sequence one base away is much more abundant. This chain connects TRBV24-1 to TRBJ1-5; the D gene is possibly TRBD1 (5 bases). The CDR3 totals 12 residues. The germline gives CDR1 KGHDR, CDR2 SFDVKD. V lost 11 bases to trimming and J lost 3 bases, with 10 bases between them. In nucleotides, the CDR3 is TGTGCCATTCAGGGAACCAATCAGCCCCAGCATTTT. Protein product: CAIQGTNQPQHF.

This chain uses TRBV20-1 with TRBJ2-7; a weak D match, TRBD2 (5 bases). Germline V gene sequence: CDR1 DFQATT, CDR2 SNEGSKA (reference sequence). The CDR3 is made up of 13 amino acids. V shed 3 bases and J shed 6 bases, with 15 bases lying between them. CDR3 sequence reads: CSASEGVVLEQYF. CDR3 nucleotide sequence: TGCAGTGCTAGCGAGGGCGTAGTGCTCGAGCAGTACTTC.

The V call is TRBV5-1, the J call TRBJ1-2; tentatively, D is TRBD1 (6 bases). This CDR3 spans 14 amino acids. Germline V gene data show CDR1 as SGHRS and CDR2 as YFSETQ. Trimming stripped 3 bases from V and 6 bases from J, with 15 bases between. In DNA, the CDR3 is TGCGCCAGCAGCTCGCCCTTCAGGGGTAATGGCTACACCTTC. This encodes CASSSPFRGNGYTF.

The rearrangement uses TRBV7-8 and TRBJ1-2; D is undetermined. Trimming shortened V by 1 base and J by 4 bases, and 13 bases separated the two germline ends. Germline values: CDR1 SGHVS, CDR2 FQNEAQ. The CDR3 is 15 residues long. The CDR3 DNA sequence: TGTGCCAGCAGCTTAGGTGTTGGGTTCACCTATGGCTACACCTTC. Translation: CASSLGVGFTYGYTF.

The table lists this clonotype with many counts. This chain uses TRBV25-1 with TRBJ1-3; D is unclear. Trimming left V 5 bases short and J 3 bases short, with 8 bases between. The germline gives CDR1 MGHDK, CDR2 SYGVNS. CDR3 length: 13 amino acids. The CDR3 region has the DNA TGTGCCAGCAGTAAGGGTGGTGGAAACACCATATATTTT. Amino acid sequence: CASSKGGGNTIYF.

V gene TRBV25-1 combines with J gene TRBJ2-5; 11 bases fit TRBD1. The CDR3 sequence is 18 residues long. CDR1 is MGHDK, CDR2 SYGVNS, per germline. Losses at the gene ends were 2 bases for V and 1 base for J; bases not matched to a gene: 9. CDR3 protein: CASSEPLWDRGFQETQYF. CDR3 DNA: TGTGCCAGCAGTGAACCCCTTTGGGACAGGGGGTTCCAAGAGACCCAGTACTTC.

A few counts support this clonotype. This chain connects TRBV7-3 to TRBJ1-2; a weak D match, TRBD1 (6 bases). The CDR3 consists of 13 residues. The V gene's germline CDR1 is SGHTA and CDR2 FQGTGA. V gave up 3 bases and J gave up 8 bases, with 13 bases separating them. The CDR3 nucleotides are TGTGCCAGCAGCTTGGAAAACAGGGTAGGCTACACCTTC. This sequence encodes CASSLENRVGYTF. The full variable domain, completed using reference TRBV7-3 and TRBJ1-2, is GAGVSQTPSNKVTEKGKYVELRCDPISGHTALYWYRQSLGQGPEFLIYFQGTGAADDSGLPNDRFFAVRPEGSVSTLKIQRTERGDSAVYLCASSLENRVGYTFGSGTRLTVV.

The chain links TRBV5-1 to TRBJ1-1, with no clear D. Trimming took 2 bases from V and 1 from J, leaving 15 bases between them. The germline V gene has CDR1 SGHRS and CDR2 YFSETQ. The CDR3 extends over 16 amino acids. The CDR3 reads CASSFGSSNANTEAFF. The CDR3 nucleotides are TGCGCCAGCAGCTTCGGCTCTTCCAATGCGAACACTGAAGCTTTCTTT.

This clonotype was detected many times. The rearrangement links TRBV15 to TRBJ2-5; D may be TRBD1 (6 bases). The CDR3 runs 16 residues. Germline CDR1 LNHNV, CDR2 YYDKDF (reference sequence). The V end was cut by 5 bases, the J end by 0 bases, with 16 bases between. The chain's CDR3 is CATSSLRTEYQETQYF. The CDR3 coding sequence is TGTGCCACCAGCTCGCTACGGACAGAGTACCAAGAGACCCAGTACTTC.

This rearrangement joins TRBV29-1 to TRBJ2-5; D assignment may be TRBD1 or TRBD2 (5 bases each). Germline CDR1 reads SQVTM; CDR2 reads ANQGSEA. The germline V and J ends were trimmed by 0 bases and 5 bases, with 19 bases remaining between them. The CDR3 covers 16 residues. CDR3 coding DNA: TGCAGCGTTGAAGAGGGGGTTGCTAGCTCGTCGGAGACCCAGTACTTC. Translated, it gives CSVEEGVASSSETQYF.

This chain links TRBV5-6 with TRBJ2-7; tentatively, D is TRBD1 (7 bases). The ends were cut back, 4 bases at V and 0 bases at J, with 11 bases in the middle. This CDR3 is built from 14 residues. Germline CDR1 is SGHDT and CDR2 is YYEEEE. Written as DNA, the CDR3 is TGTGCCAGCAGCGCGGGACAGTCCTCCTACGAGCAGTACTTC. Its translation: CASSAGQSSYEQYF.

V usage is TRBV20-1 and J usage is TRBJ2-5; 11 bases align to TRBD2. This CDR3 comprises 14 residues. V lost 5 bases and J lost 3; bases outside the gene matches: 5. The germline V gene encodes CDR1 DFQATT and CDR2 SNEGSKA (reference sequence). Here the CDR3 DNA reads TGCAGTGCTCCCCTAGCGGGGGGAAAAGAGACCCAGTACTTC. It yields the protein CSAPLAGGKETQYF.

The V call is TRBV7-9, the J call TRBJ1-1; the D is unclear. V was shortened by 1 base and J by 1 base, with 7 bases between the two germline ends. The germline V gene encodes CDR1 SEHNR and CDR2 FQNEAQ (reference sequence). The CDR3 sequence is 14 residues long. CDR3 coding DNA: TGTGCCAGCAGCTTAGGTCTGAAGAACACTGAAGCTTTCTTT. It specifies CASSLGLKNTEAFF. Filled out from reference TRBV7-9 and TRBJ1-1, the complete variable domain reads DTGVSQNPRHKITKRGQNVTFRCDPISEHNRLYWYRQTLGQGPEFLTYFQNEAQLEKSRLLSDRFSAERPKGSFSTLEIQRTEQGDSAMYLCASSLGLKNTEAFFGQGTRLTVV.

A few counts support this clonotype. The V call is TRBV9, the J call TRBJ2-7; 9 bases agree with TRBD1. The trim removed 8 bases at V and 2 bases at J, leaving 5 bases unmatched. CDR1 and CDR2 from the germline V gene are SGDLS and YYNGEE. The CDR3 is 13 amino acids. The CDR3 here is CASGTGPTYEQYF. The CDR3 DNA is TGTGCCAGTGGGACAGGGCCCACCTACGAGCAGTACTTC. Full variable domain (missing parts from reference TRBV9 and TRBJ2-7): DSGVTQTPKHLITATGQRVTLRCSPRSGDLSVYWYQQSLDQGLQFLIQYYNGEERAKGNILERFSAQQFPDLHSELNLSSLELGDSALYFCASGTGPTYEQYFGPGTRLTVT.

The chain employs TRBV9 and TRBJ2-5, with 9 bases matching TRBD2. CDR1 and CDR2 from the germline V gene are SGDLS and YYNGEE. V lost 4 bases, J lost 7 bases, and 11 bases stayed unmatched. CDR3 length equals 15 residues. The CDR3: CASSQAVAGALTQYF. The CDR3 DNA sequence: TGTGCCAGCAGCCAAGCGGTAGCGGGGGCATTGACCCAGTACTTC.

This clonotype has a handful of counts. V usage is TRBV11-2 and J usage is TRBJ1-6; 9 positions agree with TRBD1. This CDR3 contains 14 residues. J lost 5 bases, V lost 5 bases, and 1 base had no gene match. Germline V lookup: CDR1 SGHAT, CDR2 FQNNGV. CDR3 loop: CASSRTGDNSPLHF. CDR3 bases: TGTGCCAGCAGCCGGACAGGGGATAATTCACCCCTCCACTTT. Using reference TRBV11-2 and TRBJ1-6 for the parts outside the CDR3, the full variable domain is EAGVAQSPRYKIIEKRQSVAFWCNPISGHATLYWYQQILGQGPKLLIQFQNNGVVDDSQLPKDRFSAERLKGVDSTLKIQPAKLEDSAVYLCASSRTGDNSPLHFGNGTRLTVT.

J is TRBJ1-2 and V is TRBV12-3 or TRBV12-4, with a possible D match to TRBD1 (6 bases). V shed 3 bases and J shed 6 bases, with 14 bases lying between them. The CDR3 is 14 amino acids. The chain's CDR3 is CASSFIGGANGYTF. DNA of the CDR3: TGTGCCAGCAGTTTTATAGGGGGAGCTAATGGCTACACCTTC.

V usage is TRBV27 and J usage is TRBJ1-6; D unclear. The CDR3 totals 15 residues. Trimming removed 0 bases from V and 7 bases from J, with 10 bases in between. Germline CDR1 is MNHEY and CDR2 is SMNVEV (reference sequence). CDR3 DNA sequence: TGTGCCAGCAGTTTATCACCGGGAGCAAATTCACCCCTCCACTTT. Protein sequence: CASSLSPGANSPLHF.

Remarks on this clonotype: One junction end disagrees with the germline gene, perhaps due to a read error. V and J are TRBV10-3 and TRBJ1-1, with TRBD1 as a possible D gene (6 bases). This CDR3 has 14 amino acids. Per germline, CDR1 ENHRY and CDR2 SYGVKD. In DNA, the CDR3 is TGTGCCAGCAGTTACCGACAGGAGAACACTGAAGCTTTCTTT. Its protein is CASSYRQENTEAFF.

This clonotype has only a few counts. The V and J genes are TRBV24-1 and TRBJ2-7; D may be TRBD1 (5 bases). Trimming cost V 8 bases and J 5 bases, with 12 bases left between them. The length of the CDR3 is 12 residues. The germline gives CDR1 KGHDR, CDR2 SFDVKD. In DNA form, the CDR3 reads TGTGCCACCACCCGCCCAGGGAACGAGCAGTACTTC. Translating it yields CATTRPGNEQYF.

There are a few counts of this clonotype. The chain joins TRBV7-2 to TRBJ2-3; 8 bases fit TRBD2. The germline V gene has CDR1 SGHTA and CDR2 FQGNSA. With V trimmed by 3 bases and J by 1 base, 0 bases remained unmatched. The CDR3 is made up of 14 amino acids. The CDR3 nucleotides read TGTGCCAGCAGCTTGGGACTAGGCACAGATACGCAGTATTTT. Its protein product is CASSLGLGTDTQYF.

The chain couples TRBV2 to TRBJ1-5; D possibly corresponds to TRBD1 (5 bases). V was shortened by 8 bases and J by 6 bases, with 23 bases between the two germline ends. CDR1 and CDR2 (germline): SNHLY, FYNNEI. CDR3 length: 16 residues. The CDR3 spells CASSPGTTSNGQPQHF. Here the CDR3 DNA reads TGTGCCAGCTCACCCGGGACCACATCTAACGGTCAGCCCCAGCATTTT.

The V and J genes are TRBV20-1 and TRBJ1-2, with D possibly being TRBD1 (6 bases). Per the germline V gene, CDR1 is DFQATT and CDR2 is SNEGSKA (reference sequence). Trimming left V 5 bases short and J 4 bases short, with 17 bases between. This CDR3 spans 14 amino acids. The CDR3 coding sequence is TGCAGTGCTTCCCGGACAGAATCGACCTATGGCTACACCTTC. Protein product: CSASRTESTYGYTF.

There are many counts of this clonotype. This rearrangement joins TRBV29-1 to TRBJ1-4, with TRBD1 matching over 8 bases. The CDR3 consists of 14 residues. The V gene's germline CDR1 is SQVTM and CDR2 ANQGSEA. With V trimmed by 4 bases and J by 8 bases, 9 bases remained unmatched. The CDR3: CSVVQGASREKLFF. The CDR3 region has the DNA TGCAGCGTTGTCCAGGGGGCGTCTCGGGAAAAACTGTTTTTT.

In the case of this clonotype: One junction end does not reproduce the germline sequence, and a read error may be involved. This sequence joins TRBV10-3 and TRBJ2-7; either TRBD1 or TRBD2 may fit D (5 bases each). CDR1 is ENHRY, CDR2 SYGVKD, per germline. CDR3 size: 15 residues. CDR3 loop: CASSSAGGPSYEQYF. The CDR3 coding sequence is TGTGCCAGCAGTTCCGCTGGGGGACCATCCTACGAGCAGTACTTC.

This clonotype was detected only once. Germline and junction disagree at one end, which may indicate a read error. The rearrangement joins TRBV7-2 to TRBJ2-7, with 7 bases fitting TRBD1. Germline-derived CDR1 and CDR2 are SGHTA and FQGNSA. CDR3 length equals 16 residues. The CDR3 DNA follows: TGCGCCAGCAGCCAAGTCCCATTTTTACAGGGGCGCGAGCAGTACTTC. This sequence encodes CASSQVPFLQGREQYF.

This clonotype was counted a few times. The rearrangement joins TRBV28 to TRBJ2-5; 10 bases are shared with TRBD1. The CDR3 has 14 amino acids. Unmatched junction bases numbered 5, after V lost 5 bases and J lost 5 bases. Germline CDR1 is MDHEN and CDR2 is SYDVKM. This CDR3 is CASSKTGGAETQYF. DNA for the CDR3: TGTGCCAGCAGTAAGACAGGGGGCGCTGAGACCCAGTACTTC.

The CDR3 DNA reads as TGTGCCATCAGTGAGGGACATGAGGAGACCCAGTACTTC. The encoded protein is CAISEGHEETQYF. The chain couples TRBV10-3 to TRBJ2-5, with D perhaps matching TRBD1 (5 bases). With 2 bases removed from V and 5 bases from J, the gap between germline ends came to 9 bases. Germline CDR1 and CDR2: ENHRY and SYGVKD. CDR3 length: 13 residues.

The chain employs TRBV9 and TRBJ1-1; D uncertain. Germline V gene data show CDR1 as SGDLS and CDR2 as YYNGEE. The ends were cut back, 3 bases at V and 2 bases at J, with 14 bases in the middle. The CDR3 spans 15 residues. Here the CDR3 reads CASSARSGGNTEAFF. The DNA for the CDR3 is TGTGCCAGCAGCGCCCGGAGCGGTGGAAACACTGAAGCTTTCTTT.